A single sample gave rise to the 11 T cell receptor beta chains below, sequenced in a study of blood T cell repertoires in COVID-19. The table came from immunoSEQ multiplex PCR; TCRdb's copy has only in-frame clones and leaves some out. The table lists roughly 250,000 clones, approximately 86% of them singletons, with 1.6% in the top ten. Sequencing input: PBMCs or T cells enriched from blood (not recorded which). Source of these receptors: a woman in her fifties or sixties who had recovered from COVID-19.

The V call is TRBV13, the J call TRBJ2-3; 13 bases are a match to TRBD2. The CDR3 length is 15 residues. The V gene's germline CDR1 is PRHDT and CDR2 FYEKMQ (reference sequence). V gave up 4 bases and J gave up 8 bases; unmatched junction bases: 6. CDR3 coding DNA: TGTGCCAGCAGCTCTAGGACTAGCGGGAGAGGTACGCAGTATTTT. This codes for CASSSRTSGRGTQYF.

The chain has TRBV19 and TRBJ1-1; D possibly corresponds to TRBD1 (6 bases). V was shortened by 10 bases and J by 4 bases, with 19 bases between the two germline ends. The CDR3 covers 14 residues. Germline lookup yields CDR1 LNHDA and CDR2 SQIVND (reference sequence). Here the CDR3 reads CATRPIGGRTEAFF. CDR3 bases: TGTGCCACGAGACCTATCGGGGGGCGCACTGAAGCTTTCTTT.

The chain links TRBV27 to TRBJ1-2; possibly TRBD1 for D (5 bases). V gave up 4 bases and J gave up 0 bases, with 9 bases separating them. There are 14 residues in the CDR3. Germline loops: CDR1 MNHEY, CDR2 SMNVEV (reference sequence). The CDR3 protein is CASSSTGSNYGYTF. In DNA form, the CDR3 reads TGTGCCAGCAGTTCAACAGGATCTAACTATGGCTACACCTTC.

As DNA, the CDR3 is TGTGCCAGTAGTATCCTCCCCCCCGGGCAGGGGACGGCCAAAAACATTCAGTACTTC. It specifies CASSILPPGQGTAKNIQYF. The V gene is TRBV19, the J gene TRBJ2-4; a weak D match, TRBD1 (6 bases). V lost 3 bases, J lost 1 base, and 22 bases lay in between. CDR3 length: 19 residues. Germline CDR1 LNHDA, CDR2 SQIVND (reference sequence).

V usage is TRBV9 and J usage is TRBJ2-5; the match to TRBD2 covers 7 bases. The V gene end was trimmed by 0 bases and the J gene end by 6 bases; junction bases not matched to a gene: 2. Germline CDR1 reads SGDLS; CDR2 reads YYNGEE. The length of the CDR3 is 13 residues. The chain's CDR3 is CASSVELAKTQYF. CDR3 sequence (DNA): TGTGCCAGCAGCGTAGAACTAGCGAAGACCCAGTACTTC.

The chain has TRBV12-3 or TRBV12-4 and TRBJ2-3, with TRBD1 identical over 7 bases. This CDR3 has 13 residues. V shed 8 bases, J shed 2 bases, and the junction held 4 bases outside the gene matches. Written as DNA, the CDR3 is TGTGCCAGCCAGGGGGACATCACAGATACGCAGTATTTT. Translating it yields CASQGDITDTQYF.

In DNA form, the CDR3 reads TGTGCCAGCAGTTACGGGAGAAATCGGAATTCACCCCTCCACTTT. Amino acid sequence: CASSYGRNRNSPLHF. The chain carries TRBV6-5 and TRBJ1-6, with D unresolved. V was trimmed by 2 bases and J by 7 bases, leaving 12 bases between them. The CDR3 contains 15 residues. CDR1 and CDR2 from the germline V gene are MNHEY and SVGAGI.

The rearrangement uses TRBV7-9 and TRBJ2-3; D perhaps matches TRBD1 (5 bases). This CDR3 contains 14 residues. Trimming cost V 2 bases and J 1 base, with 7 bases left between them. The germline CDR1 and CDR2 sequences are SEHNR and FQNEAQ (reference sequence). The CDR3 bases are TGTGCCAGCAGCTTAACACAGGGCACAGATACGCAGTATTTT. Its protein product is CASSLTQGTDTQYF. The complete variable domain, with remaining parts taken from reference TRBV7-9 and TRBJ2-3, reads DTGVSQNPRHKITKRGQNVTFRCDPISEHNRLYWYRQTLGQGPEFLTYFQNEAQLEKSRLLSDRFSAERPKGSFSTLEIQRTEQGDSAMYLCASSLTQGTDTQYFGPGTRLTVL.

V and J are TRBV7-3 and TRBJ1-1; unclear D gene. The CDR3 has 13 amino acids. V was shortened by 3 bases and J by 1 base, with 6 bases between the two germline ends. The germline V gene has CDR1 SGHTA and CDR2 FQGTGA. The CDR3 DNA sequence: TGTGCCAGCAGCTTTATGGCGAACACTGAAGCTTTCTTT. It translates to CASSFMANTEAFF. The full variable domain, in which reference TRBV7-3 and TRBJ1-1 provide the parts outside the CDR3, is GAGVSQTPSNKVTEKGKYVELRCDPISGHTALYWYRQSLGQGPEFLIYFQGTGAADDSGLPNDRFFAVRPEGSVSTLKIQRTERGDSAVYLCASSFMANTEAFFGQGTRLTVV.

The chain uses TRBV28 and TRBJ1-1; D is uncertain. Germline assignment: CDR1 MDHEN and CDR2 SYDVKM. The CDR3 is 12 residues long. Trimming cost V 2 bases and J 6 bases, with 7 bases left between them. The CDR3 spells CASSLVLPEAFF. For the CDR3, the DNA is TGTGCCAGCAGTTTAGTCCTCCCTGAAGCTTTCTTT.

This chain uses TRBV7-6 with TRBJ1-1; D is undetermined. The germline V and J ends were trimmed by 7 bases and 7 bases, with 13 bases remaining between them. CDR3 length: 12 amino acids. The germline V gene has CDR1 SGHVS and CDR2 FNYEAQ. CDR3 residues: CASKKAAFEAFF. The CDR3 bases are TGTGCCAGCAAAAAAGCGGCCTTTGAAGCTTTCTTT.